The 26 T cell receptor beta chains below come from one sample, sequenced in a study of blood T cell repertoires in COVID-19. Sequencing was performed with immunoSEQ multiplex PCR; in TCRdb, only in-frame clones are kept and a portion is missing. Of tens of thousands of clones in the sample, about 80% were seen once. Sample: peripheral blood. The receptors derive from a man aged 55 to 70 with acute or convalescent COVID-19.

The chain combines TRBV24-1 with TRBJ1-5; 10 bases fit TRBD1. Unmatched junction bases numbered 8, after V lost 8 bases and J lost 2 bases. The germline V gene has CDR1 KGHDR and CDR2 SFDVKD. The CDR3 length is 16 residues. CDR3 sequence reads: CATTKLGQGCNQPQHF. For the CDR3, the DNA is TGTGCCACCACCAAGCTGGGACAGGGGTGCAATCAGCCCCAGCATTTT.

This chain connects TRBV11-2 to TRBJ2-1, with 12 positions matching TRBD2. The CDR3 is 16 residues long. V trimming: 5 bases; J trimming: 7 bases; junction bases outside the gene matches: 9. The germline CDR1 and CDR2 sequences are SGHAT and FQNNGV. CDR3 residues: CASSPRGLAGINEQFF. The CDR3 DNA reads TGTGCCAGCAGCCCCCGAGGACTAGCGGGGATAAATGAGCAGTTCTTC.

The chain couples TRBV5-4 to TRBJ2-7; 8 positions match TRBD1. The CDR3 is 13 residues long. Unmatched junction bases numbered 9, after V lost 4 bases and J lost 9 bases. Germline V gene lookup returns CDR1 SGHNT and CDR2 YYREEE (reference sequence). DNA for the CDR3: TGTGCCAGCAGCCAATCAGGGGGCGTTGGGCAGTACTTC. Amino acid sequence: CASSQSGGVGQYF.

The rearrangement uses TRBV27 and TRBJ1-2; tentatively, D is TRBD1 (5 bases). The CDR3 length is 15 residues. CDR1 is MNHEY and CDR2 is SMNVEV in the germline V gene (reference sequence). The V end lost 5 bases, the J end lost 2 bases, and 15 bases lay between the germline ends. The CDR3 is CASSKLDILNYGYTF. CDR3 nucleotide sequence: TGTGCCAGCAGTAAGCTGGACATTTTGAACTATGGCTACACCTTC.

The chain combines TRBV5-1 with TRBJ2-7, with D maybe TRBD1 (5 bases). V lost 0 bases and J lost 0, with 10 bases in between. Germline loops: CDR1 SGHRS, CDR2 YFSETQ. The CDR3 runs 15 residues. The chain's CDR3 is CASSLGPGLSYEQYF. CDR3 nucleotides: TGCGCCAGCAGCTTGGGGCCAGGGCTCTCCTACGAGCAGTACTTC.

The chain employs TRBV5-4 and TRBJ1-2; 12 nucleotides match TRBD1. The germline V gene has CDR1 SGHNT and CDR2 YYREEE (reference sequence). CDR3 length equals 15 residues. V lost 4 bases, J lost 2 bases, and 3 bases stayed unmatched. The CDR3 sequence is CASSVGQGANYGYTF. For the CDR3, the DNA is TGTGCCAGCAGCGTGGGACAGGGGGCCAACTATGGCTACACCTTC.

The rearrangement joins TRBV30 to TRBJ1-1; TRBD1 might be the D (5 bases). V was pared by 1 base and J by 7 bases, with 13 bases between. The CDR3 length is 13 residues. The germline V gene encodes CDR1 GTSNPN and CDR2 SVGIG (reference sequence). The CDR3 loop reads CAWSDQGMNEAFF. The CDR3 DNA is TGTGCCTGGAGTGATCAGGGTATGAATGAAGCTTTCTTT.

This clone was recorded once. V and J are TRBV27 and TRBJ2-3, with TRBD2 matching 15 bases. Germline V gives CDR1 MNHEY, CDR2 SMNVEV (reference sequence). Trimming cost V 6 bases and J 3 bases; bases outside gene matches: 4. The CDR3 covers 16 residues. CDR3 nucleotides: TGTGCCAGCAGCCTGGGACTAGCGGGGGGAACAGATACGCAGTATTTT. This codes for CASSLGLAGGTDTQYF.

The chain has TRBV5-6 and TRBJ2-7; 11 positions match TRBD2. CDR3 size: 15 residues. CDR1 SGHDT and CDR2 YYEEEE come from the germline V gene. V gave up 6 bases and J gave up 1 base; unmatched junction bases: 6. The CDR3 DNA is TGTGCCAGCATCACGGGACTAGCGGTTTCCTACGAGCAGTACTTC. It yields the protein CASITGLAVSYEQYF.

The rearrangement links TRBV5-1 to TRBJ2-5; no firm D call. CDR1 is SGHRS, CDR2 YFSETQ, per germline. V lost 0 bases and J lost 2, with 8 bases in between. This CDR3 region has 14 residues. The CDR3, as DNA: TGCGCCAGCAGCTTGGCCAACTCTCAAGAGACCCAGTACTTC. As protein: CASSLANSQETQYF.

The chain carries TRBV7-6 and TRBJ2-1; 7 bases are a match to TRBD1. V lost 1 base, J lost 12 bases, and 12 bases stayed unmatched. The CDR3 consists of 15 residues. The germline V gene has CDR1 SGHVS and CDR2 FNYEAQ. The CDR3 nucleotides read TGTGCCAGCAGCTTAGTTACCACAGGGGCTCTTTTGCAGTTCTTC. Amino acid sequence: CASSLVTTGALLQFF.

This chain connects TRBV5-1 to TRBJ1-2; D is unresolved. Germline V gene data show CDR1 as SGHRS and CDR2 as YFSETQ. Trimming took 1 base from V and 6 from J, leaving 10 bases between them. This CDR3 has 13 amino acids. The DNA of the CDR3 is TGCGCCAGCAGCTTGTCAGCCGGGGATGGCTACACCTTC. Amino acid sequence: CASSLSAGDGYTF.

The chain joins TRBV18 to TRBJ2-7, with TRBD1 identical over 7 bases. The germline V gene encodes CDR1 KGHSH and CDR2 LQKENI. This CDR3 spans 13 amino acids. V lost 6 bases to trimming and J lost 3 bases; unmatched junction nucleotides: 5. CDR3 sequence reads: CASSGTANYEQYF. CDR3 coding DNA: TGTGCCAGCTCGGGGACAGCTAACTACGAGCAGTACTTC.

The CDR3 spells CASSLTIFGSLNEQFF. CDR3 sequence (DNA): TGTGCCAGCAGCTTAACAATTTTCGGGAGTCTCAATGAGCAGTTCTTC. The V gene is TRBV11-2, the J gene TRBJ2-1; D perhaps matches TRBD2 (6 bases). V lost 2 bases and J 6 bases, leaving 17 bases between the germline ends. Germline V gene lookup returns CDR1 SGHAT and CDR2 FQNNGV. There are 16 residues in the CDR3.

CDR3 DNA: TGTGCCAGCAGCTGGGACAGGGTGGTAACTGAAGCTTTCTTT. Residues: CASSWDRVVTEAFF. The chain employs TRBV2 and TRBJ1-1; 9 bases line up with TRBD1. This CDR3 has 14 residues. The germline CDR1 and CDR2 sequences are SNHLY and FYNNEI. The J segment lost 5 bases and the V segment lost 6 bases, leaving 7 bases of the junction unmatched.

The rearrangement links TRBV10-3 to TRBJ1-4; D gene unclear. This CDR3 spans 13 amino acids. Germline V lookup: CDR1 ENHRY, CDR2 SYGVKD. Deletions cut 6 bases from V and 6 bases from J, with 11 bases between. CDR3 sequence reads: CAISSESDEKLFF. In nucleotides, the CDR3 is TGTGCCATCAGCTCTGAGTCGGATGAAAAACTGTTTTTT.

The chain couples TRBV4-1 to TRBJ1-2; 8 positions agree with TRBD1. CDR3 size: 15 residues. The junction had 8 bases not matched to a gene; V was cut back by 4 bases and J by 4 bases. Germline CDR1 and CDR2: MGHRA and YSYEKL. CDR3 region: CASSRMDRDFYGYTF. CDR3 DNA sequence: TGCGCCAGCAGCCGAATGGACAGGGATTTCTATGGCTACACCTTC.

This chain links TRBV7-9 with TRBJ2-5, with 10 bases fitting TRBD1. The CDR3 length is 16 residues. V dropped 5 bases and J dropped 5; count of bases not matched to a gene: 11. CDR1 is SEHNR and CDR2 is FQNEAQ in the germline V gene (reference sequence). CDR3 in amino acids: CASSLPGTGEGETQYF. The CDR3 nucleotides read TGTGCCAGCAGCCTTCCCGGGACAGGGGAGGGGGAGACCCAGTACTTC.

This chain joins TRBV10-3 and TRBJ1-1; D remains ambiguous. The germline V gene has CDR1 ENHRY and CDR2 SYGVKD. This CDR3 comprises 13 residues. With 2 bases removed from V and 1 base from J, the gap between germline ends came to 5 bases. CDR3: CAISEGRNTEAFF. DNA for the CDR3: TGTGCCATCAGTGAGGGCAGGAACACTGAAGCTTTCTTT.

The CDR3 sequence: CASNAGGPAYVDTQYF. CDR3 in DNA: TGCGCCAGCAACGCGGGGGGCCCGGCCTATGTTGATACGCAGTATTTT. The genes are TRBV5-1 and TRBJ2-3, with 8 bases that match TRBD2. V shed 6 bases, J shed 6 bases, and the junction held 15 bases outside the gene matches. This CDR3 has 16 residues. Germline V gene lookup returns CDR1 SGHRS and CDR2 YFSETQ.

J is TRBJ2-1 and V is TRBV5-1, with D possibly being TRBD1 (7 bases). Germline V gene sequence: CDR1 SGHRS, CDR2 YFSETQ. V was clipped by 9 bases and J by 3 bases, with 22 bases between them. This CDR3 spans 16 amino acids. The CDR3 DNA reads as TGCGCCACCTCGATAGGGGGCGCGGGATACTACAATGAGCAGTTCTTC. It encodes CATSIGGAGYYNEQFF.

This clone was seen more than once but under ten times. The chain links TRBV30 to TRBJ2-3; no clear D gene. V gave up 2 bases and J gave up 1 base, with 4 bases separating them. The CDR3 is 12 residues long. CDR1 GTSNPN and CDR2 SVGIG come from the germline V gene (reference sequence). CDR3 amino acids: CAWSPGTDTQYF. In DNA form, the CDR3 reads TGTGCCTGGAGTCCGGGCACAGATACGCAGTATTTT.

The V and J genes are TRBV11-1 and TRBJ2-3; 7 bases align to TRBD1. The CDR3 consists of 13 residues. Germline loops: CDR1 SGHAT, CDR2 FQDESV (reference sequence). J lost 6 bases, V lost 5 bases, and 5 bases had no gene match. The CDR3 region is CASSRGRLDTQYF. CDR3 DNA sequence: TGTGCCAGCAGCAGGGGGCGATTGGATACGCAGTATTTT.

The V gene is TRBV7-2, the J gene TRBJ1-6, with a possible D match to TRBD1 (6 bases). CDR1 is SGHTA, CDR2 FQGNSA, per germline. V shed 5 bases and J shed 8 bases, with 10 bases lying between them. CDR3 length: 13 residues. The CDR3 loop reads CASSQNRDSPLHF. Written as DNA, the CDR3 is TGTGCCAGCAGCCAAAACAGGGATTCACCCCTCCACTTT.

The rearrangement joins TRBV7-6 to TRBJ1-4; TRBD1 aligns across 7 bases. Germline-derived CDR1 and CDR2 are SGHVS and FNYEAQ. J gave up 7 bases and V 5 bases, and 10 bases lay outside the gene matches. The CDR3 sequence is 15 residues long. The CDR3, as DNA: TGTGCCAGCAGCCCCTACAGGGGCCAGGGTGAAAAACTGTTTTTT. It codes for CASSPYRGQGEKLFF. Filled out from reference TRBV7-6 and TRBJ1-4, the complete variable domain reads GAGVSQSPRYKVTKRGQDVALRCDPISGHVSLYWYRQALGQGPEFLTYFNYEAQQDKSGLPNDRFSAERPEGSISTLTIQRTEQRDSAMYRCASSPYRGQGEKLFFGSGTQLSVL.

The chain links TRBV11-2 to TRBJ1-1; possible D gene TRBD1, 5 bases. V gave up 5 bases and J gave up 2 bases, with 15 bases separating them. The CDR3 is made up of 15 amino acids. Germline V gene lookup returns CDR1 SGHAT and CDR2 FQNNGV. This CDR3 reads CASSPLTGVNTEAFF. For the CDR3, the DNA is TGTGCCAGCAGCCCACTAACAGGAGTCAACACTGAAGCTTTCTTT.